Presented here are 11 T cell receptor delta chains from one specimen sequenced in a study of γδ T cells in repeated Plasmodium falciparum infection. TCRdb re-analyzed the multiplex PCR reads via CATT. This sample carries roughly 90,000 delta-chain clones, 0.8% to 1% of them seen once, and the ten largest clones take around 9.6%. Gammadelta T cells were flow-sorted from PBMC into Vgamma9/Vdelta2+ and Vdelta2-negative populations for bulk analysis. Sequencing was carried out using gamma-delta T cells from blood. These TCRs come from a pool of human donors (malaria-infected and uninfected, not separated).

In its sample, this clone was seen a few times. The translation of this DNA and the TCRdb protein of a much larger clone differ at residue 10, probably owing to a read error; the protein shown here is translated from the DNA. The V and J genes are TRDV1 and TRDJ1; the D is unclear. TCRdb offers no J gene call, so here the DNA was matched to germline to obtain one. The V gene's germline CDR1 is TSWWSYY and CDR2 QGS. There are 18 residues in the CDR3. Trimming left V 2 bases short and J 3 bases short, with 22 bases between. As DNA, the CDR3 is TGTGCTCTTGGGGAAAGGTTCTTCGAGAACGAGTCCTCCGATAAACTCATCTTT. This sequence encodes CALGERFFENESSDKLIF.

In this sample, this clone turned up many times. The V gene is TRDV1, the J gene TRDJ1; 12 nucleotides match TRDD3. In germline, CDR1 is TSWWSYY, CDR2 QGS. V dropped 2 bases and J dropped 2; count of bases not matched to a gene: 9. The CDR3 covers 18 residues. The CDR3 bases are TGTGCTCTTGGGGAATCGCTCGTACTGGGGGATACAACCGATAAACTCATCTTT. Residues: CALGESLVLGDTTDKLIF.

This clone was counted between two and nine times. This DNA's translation and the protein TCRdb lists, from a much larger clone, do not match at residue 18, likely due to a read error; the protein shown is translated from the DNA. Here the V gene is TRDV1, but the J gene went uncalled; no check of the table's D call, TRDD3, against the DNA was made. Germline CDR1 and CDR2: TSWWSYY and QGS. The CDR3 runs 19 residues. The CDR3 region has the DNA TGTGCTCTTGTCCCGACCCCCTCAGAGGGGATACGCGAGATCCGGGAACTCACCTTT. This sequence encodes CALVPTPSEGIREIRELTF.

This clone was observed many times. A far more abundant clone sits one base away, making this likely a read error. Other DNA sequences within the sample encode an identical CDR3. V and J are TRAV36/DV7 and TRDJ1, with TRDD3 identical over 12 bases. Unmatched junction bases numbered 26, after V lost 2 bases and J lost 0 bases. Germline CDR1 reads VTNFRS; CDR2 reads LTSSGIE (reference sequence). The CDR3 runs 23 residues. The CDR3 DNA follows: TGTGCTGTGGAAGGGTTTGCGCGACGAAATTACTGGGGGATACTTAGGTACACCGATAAACTCATCTTT. Its protein product is CAVEGFARRNYWGILRYTDKLIF. The full variable domain, rest sourced from reference TRAV36/DV7 and TRDJ1, is EDKVVQSPLSLVVHEGDTVTLNCSYEVTNFRSLLWYKQEKKAPTFLFMLTSSGIEKKSGRLSSILDKKELSSILNITATQTGDSAIYLCAVEGFARRNYWGILRYTDKLIFGKGTRVTVEP.

This clone showed up just a few times. The translation of this DNA and the TCRdb protein of a much larger clone differ at residue 18, probably owing to a read error; the protein shown here is translated from the DNA. V is TRDV1 and J is TRDJ1; 10 positions match TRDD3. From germline, CDR1 is TSWWSYY and CDR2 QGS. After removal of 0 bases from V and 0 bases from J, the junction contained 25 bases not matched to a gene. The CDR3 spans 24 residues. The CDR3 DNA is TGTGCTCTTGGGGAACTAGAACTGTTCCCTACGATTGACGGGGGGATACGACACACCGATAAACTCATCTTT. Translated, it gives CALGELELFPTIDGGIRHTDKLIF.

This clone was seen only a few times. The TCRdb record carries a much larger clone's protein, which differs from this DNA's translation at residue 18; a read error is the likely cause, and the protein listed here is the DNA translation. V gene TRDV1 was called; the J gene was not; no check of the table's D call, TRDD3, against the DNA was made. CDR1 TSWWSYY and CDR2 QGS come from the germline V gene. This CDR3 contains 21 residues. CDR3 loop: CALGAPSGDSSRSTPRRRLIF. CDR3 sequence (DNA): TGTGCTCTTGGGGCCCCCTCGGGTGATTCCTCCCGATCGACTCCTCGCCGCAGGCTCATCTTT.

This clone appeared a few times. TCRdb lists the protein of a much larger clone for this DNA, which differs at residue 4, so this is likely a read error; the protein given here is translated from the DNA itself. The rearrangement uses TRDV2 and TRDJ1; 12 bases are a match to TRDD3. This CDR3 contains 19 residues. The germline V gene has CDR1 GEAIGNYY and CDR2 EKD. The CDR3 reads CACATVLGDTINTFPKLIF. The CDR3 nucleotides are TGTGCCTGTGCCACCGTACTGGGGGATACTATCAATACCTTCCCCAAACTCATCTTT.

This clone has a handful of counts. A much bigger clone sits one base away, suggesting this may be a read error. The V gene is given as TRDV1, and no J gene call is available; the DNA was not compared with TRDD3, the D call given in the table. Germline loops: CDR1 TSWWSYY, CDR2 QGS. This CDR3 comprises 20 residues. The CDR3 DNA reads TGTGCTCTTGGGACAACCAGAGGGGTCTTCCTGGCCTGGGGAGCGAGGCGACTCACCTTT. This encodes CALGTTRGVFLAWGARRLTF.

The sample holds many counts of this clone. A far more abundant clone sits one base away, making this likely a read error. The CDR3 spells CACDTWDTRRMFF. The CDR3 DNA is TGTGCCTGTGACACCTGGGACACCCGACGGATGTTTTTC. The V and J genes are TRDV2 and TRDJ3; D is ambiguous. The J gene was not available in TCRdb and was assigned here by matching the DNA to germline segments. CDR1 is GEAIGNYY, CDR2 EKD, per germline. The CDR3 is 13 residues long.

As to this clone: The TCRdb protein comes from a much larger clone and disagrees with this DNA's translation at residues 3 and 14, likely due to a read error; the protein given here is derived from the DNA. The rearrangement joins TRDV2 to TRDJ3; 8 bases match TRDD3. Germline CDR1 and CDR2: GEAIGNYY and EKD. The CDR3 has 18 residues. CDR3 residues: CARDYGGSQAWDTGQMFF. CDR3 coding DNA: TGTGCCCGTGATTATGGGGGATCCCAAGCCTGGGACACCGGACAGATGTTTTTC.

This clone was counted between two and nine times. A far larger clone lies a single base away; this is likely a read error. Different DNA sequences within this sample yield the same CDR3. The genes are TRDV2 and TRDJ3; D is undetermined. TCRdb does not report a J gene; here it was assigned by matching the DNA to germline references. Germline-derived CDR1 and CDR2 are GEAIGNYY and EKD. The length of the CDR3 is 18 residues. V lost 5 bases and J 0 bases, leaving 16 bases between the germline ends. CDR3 residues: CACVHRGTRSWDTRQMFF. CDR3 bases: TGTGCCTGTGTGCACCGCGGGACACGCTCCTGGGACACCCGACAGATGTTTTTC.